This T cell receptor beta chain emerged from a study of regulatory T cells in long-lasting Graves disease (dated by TCRdb to about 2021). Regarding the study in general: Persistent Graves' disease meant more than 5 years of antithyroid drug treatment with TSH receptor autoantibodies that stayed positive. A total of roughly 33 samples underwent TCR sequencing: about 13 from persistent and some 20 from newly diagnosed Graves' disease patients. In the clinical cohort, patients with persistent Graves' disease had used antithyroid drugs for an average of roughly ten years. The study took place in China and was registered as a clinical trial. This study used TCR sequencing and RNA sequencing of peripheral blood to compare persistent Graves' disease patients against newly diagnosed Graves' disease patients. Overall study outcomes, separate from this receptor: Only the TCR beta chain was sequenced and analyzed. Persistent disease showed preferential use of TRBV28, TRBJ1-2 and TRBJ2-5, whereas newly diagnosed disease favored TRBV20-1 and TRBJ2-1. The authors noted that the small sample size was a limitation that may lower accuracy. Peripheral blood alone was examined, since thyroid tissue, which constituted the primary lesion, could not be accessed. Persistent patients shared more public clonotypes among themselves (over 2,500) than newly diagnosed patients did (approximately 970). Compared with newly diagnosed patients, patients with persistent Graves' disease had lower TCR Shannon entropy and fewer highly expanded clones, which suggests clonal expansion.

Library preparation employed multiplex PCR. TCRdb lists the instrument as Illumina HiSeq 4000. iRepertoire HTBI primers and Arm-PCR amplification of CDR3 regions were used to construct TCR beta libraries. Before sequencing, the PCR products underwent gel purification. The study's processing was this. Across samples, 60 to 70 TRBV and 14 TRBJ segments were identified and used for gene usage analysis of CDR3 amino acid clonotypes. Filtered high-quality paired reads were merged into contigs using COPE and FqMerger. Contigs were aligned with BLAST to IMGT TRBV, TRBD and TRBJ reference genes, and CDR3 was defined per IMGT. Any clonotype with a frequency above 0.1% was classified as a highly expanded clone. Shannon entropy served as the measure of repertoire diversity, while the Gini coefficient captured V-J evenness. Clonotypes shared by more than one individual were considered public. TCRdb itself trimmed the public reads at Q25 with fastp, ran MiXCR and retained productive beta chains. One record per CDR3 amino acid sequence lists the most common genes and DNA. TCRdb's processing, not the study's, gives the V and J calls here. The sample yields 400,000 or so distinct CDR3 sequences; 23% were counted once. The biggest ten clones account for roughly 26% of the sample.

According to the study, the label for this sample's time point signals: persistent/refractory GD, antithyroid drugs over 5 years with positive TRAb. RNA was extracted from PBMCs in TRIzol for both TCR sequencing and RNA sequencing. The diagnosis of Graves' disease was made according to American Thyroid Association guidelines. Patients for the study were recruited at an endocrinology department in Xi'an, China. From each patient, 7.5 to 9.5 milliliters of peripheral blood was collected into an EDTA anticoagulant tube. Ficoll Paque Plus density gradient separation was used to isolate PBMCs, and no further T cell sorting was performed. An Agilent 2100 Bioanalyzer and agarose gel were used to check RNA quality, and a NanoDrop 2000 was used to measure RNA concentration. V lost 3 bases and J lost 4 bases; the stretch between them is 13 bases long. The CDR3 covers 14 residues, taking in both the cysteine and the phenylalanine. Of all the DNA, just the CDR3 is kept, 42 bases in frame from base 1. CDR1 and CDR2 (MNHEY, SMNVEV) derive from the germline V gene (reference sequence).

This clonotype was found a few times. Its antigen specificity is not known. No qualities accompany the bases; no much larger clone lies one base away. The origin of this receptor is a female donor with Graves disease. The chain is made from TRBV27 and TRBJ2-7, with TRBD2 as a weak D call on 6 bases. The sequencing here drew on peripheral blood mononuclear cells (PBMCs), taken when the disease was refractory, from a patient treated with antithyroid drugs. The DNA reads TGTGCCAGCAGTTTGGGGGGTTTGGTTTACGAGCAGTACTTC. It is translated as CASSLGGLVYEQYF.